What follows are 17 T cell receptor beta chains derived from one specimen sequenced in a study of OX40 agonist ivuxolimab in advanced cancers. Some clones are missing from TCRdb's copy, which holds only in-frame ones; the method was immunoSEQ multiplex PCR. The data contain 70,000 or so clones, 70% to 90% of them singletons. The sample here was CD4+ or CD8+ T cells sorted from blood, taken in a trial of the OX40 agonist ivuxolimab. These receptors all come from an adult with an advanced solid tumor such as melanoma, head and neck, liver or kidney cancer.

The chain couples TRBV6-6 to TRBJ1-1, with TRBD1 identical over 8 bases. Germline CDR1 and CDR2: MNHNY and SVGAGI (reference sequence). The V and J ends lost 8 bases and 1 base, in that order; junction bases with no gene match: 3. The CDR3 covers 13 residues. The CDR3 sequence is CASGRGQNTEAFF. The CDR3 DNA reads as TGTGCCAGCGGCAGGGGGCAGAACACTGAAGCTTTCTTT.

This CDR3 reads CASSYRQGNYGYTF. The CDR3 DNA reads TGTGCCAGCAGTTACAGGCAGGGTAACTATGGCTACACCTTC. The genes are TRBV6-5 and TRBJ1-2, with D perhaps TRBD1 (5 bases). CDR3 length equals 14 residues. The V gene lost 2 bases and the J gene lost 1 base, with 8 bases spanning the gap. Germline lookup yields CDR1 MNHEY and CDR2 SVGAGI.

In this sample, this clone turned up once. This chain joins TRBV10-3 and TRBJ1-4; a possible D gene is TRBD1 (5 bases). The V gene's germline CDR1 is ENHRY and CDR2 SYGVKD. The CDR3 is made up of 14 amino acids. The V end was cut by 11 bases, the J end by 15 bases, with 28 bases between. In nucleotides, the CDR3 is TGTGCCGTTCCTAGGGACCGATCTTCCCGAGGGGTGTTTTTT. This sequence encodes CAVPRDRSSRGVFF.

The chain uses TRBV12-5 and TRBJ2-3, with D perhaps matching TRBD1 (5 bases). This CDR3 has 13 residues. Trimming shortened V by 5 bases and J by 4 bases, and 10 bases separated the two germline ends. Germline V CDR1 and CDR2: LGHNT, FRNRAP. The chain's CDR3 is CASGLQGADTQYF. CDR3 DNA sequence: TGTGCTAGTGGTCTCCAGGGTGCAGATACGCAGTATTTT.

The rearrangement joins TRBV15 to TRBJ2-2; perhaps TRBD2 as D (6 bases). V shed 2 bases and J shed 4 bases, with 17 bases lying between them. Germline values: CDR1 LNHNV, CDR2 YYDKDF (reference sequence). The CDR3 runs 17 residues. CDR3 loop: CATSRPSGVGVTGELFF. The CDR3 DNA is TGTGCCACCAGCAGACCTTCGGGAGTCGGAGTCACCGGGGAGCTGTTTTTT. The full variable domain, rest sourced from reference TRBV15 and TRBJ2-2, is DAMVIQNPRYQVTQFGKPVTLSCSQTLNHNVMYWYQQKSSQAPKLLFHYYDKDFNNEADTPDNFQSRRPNTSFCFLDIRSPGLGDTAMYLCATSRPSGVGVTGELFFGEGSRLTVL.

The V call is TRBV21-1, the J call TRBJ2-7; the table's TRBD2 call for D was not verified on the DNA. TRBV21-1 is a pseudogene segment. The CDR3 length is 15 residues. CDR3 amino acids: CASSTIRDSSYEQYF. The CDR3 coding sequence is TGTGCCAGCAGCACAATCCGGGACTCCTCCTACGAGCAGTACTTC.

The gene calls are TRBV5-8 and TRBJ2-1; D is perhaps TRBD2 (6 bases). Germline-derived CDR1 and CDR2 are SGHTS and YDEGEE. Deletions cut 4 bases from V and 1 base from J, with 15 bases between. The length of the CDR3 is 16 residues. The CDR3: CASSPRGDESYNEQFF. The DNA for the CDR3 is TGTGCCAGCAGCCCCCGCGGGGACGAATCCTACAATGAGCAGTTCTTC.

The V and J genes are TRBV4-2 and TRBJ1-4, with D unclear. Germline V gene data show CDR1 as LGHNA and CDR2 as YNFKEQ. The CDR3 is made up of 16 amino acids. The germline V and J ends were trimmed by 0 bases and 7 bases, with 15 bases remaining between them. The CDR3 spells CASSQDVTAPSEKLFF. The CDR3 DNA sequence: TGTGCCAGCAGCCAAGATGTGACGGCTCCTTCTGAAAAACTGTTTTTT.

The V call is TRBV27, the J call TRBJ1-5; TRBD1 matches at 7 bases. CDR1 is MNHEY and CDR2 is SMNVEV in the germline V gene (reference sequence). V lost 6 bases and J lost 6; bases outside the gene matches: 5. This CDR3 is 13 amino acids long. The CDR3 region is CASRSGGGQPQHF. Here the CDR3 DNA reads TGTGCCAGCAGGTCAGGGGGGGGTCAGCCCCAGCATTTT.

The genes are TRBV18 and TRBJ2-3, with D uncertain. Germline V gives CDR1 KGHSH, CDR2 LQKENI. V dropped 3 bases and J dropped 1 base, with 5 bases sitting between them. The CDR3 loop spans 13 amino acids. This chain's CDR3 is CASSPYGTDTQYF. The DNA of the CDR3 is TGTGCCAGCTCACCCTATGGCACAGATACGCAGTATTTT.

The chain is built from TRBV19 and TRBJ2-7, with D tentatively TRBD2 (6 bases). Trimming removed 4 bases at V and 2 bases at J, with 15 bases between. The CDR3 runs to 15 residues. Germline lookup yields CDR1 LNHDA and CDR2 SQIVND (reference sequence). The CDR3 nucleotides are TGTGCCAGTAGTAAAACCGGGACTCGCGCCTACGAGCAGTACTTC. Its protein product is CASSKTGTRAYEQYF.

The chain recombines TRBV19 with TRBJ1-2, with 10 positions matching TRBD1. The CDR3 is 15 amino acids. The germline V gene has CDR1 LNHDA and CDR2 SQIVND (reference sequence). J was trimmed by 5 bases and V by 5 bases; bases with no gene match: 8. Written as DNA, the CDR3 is TGTGCCAGTAGTGACAGGGGGCGAGAGTATTATGGCTACACCTTC. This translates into CASSDRGREYYGYTF.

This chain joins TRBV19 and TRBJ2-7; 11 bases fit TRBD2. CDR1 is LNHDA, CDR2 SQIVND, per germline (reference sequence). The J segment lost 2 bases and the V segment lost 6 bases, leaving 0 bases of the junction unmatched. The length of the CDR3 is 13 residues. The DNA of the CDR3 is TGTGCCAGTAGGACTAGCGGGACCTACGAGCAGTACTTC. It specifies CASRTSGTYEQYF.

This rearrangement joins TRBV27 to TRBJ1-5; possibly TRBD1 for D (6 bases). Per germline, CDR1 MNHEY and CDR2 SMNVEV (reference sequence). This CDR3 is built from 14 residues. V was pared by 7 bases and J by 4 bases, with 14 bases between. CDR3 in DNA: TGTGCCAGCAAAGGGGGGACGGGGAATCAGCCCCAGCATTTT. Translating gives CASKGGTGNQPQHF.

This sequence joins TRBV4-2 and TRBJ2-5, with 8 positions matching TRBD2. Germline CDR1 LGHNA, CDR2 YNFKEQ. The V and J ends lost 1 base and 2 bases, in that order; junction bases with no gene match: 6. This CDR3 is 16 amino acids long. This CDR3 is CASSQASAGGQETQYF. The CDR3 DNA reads TGTGCCAGCAGCCAAGCGTCGGCGGGGGGACAAGAGACCCAGTACTTC.

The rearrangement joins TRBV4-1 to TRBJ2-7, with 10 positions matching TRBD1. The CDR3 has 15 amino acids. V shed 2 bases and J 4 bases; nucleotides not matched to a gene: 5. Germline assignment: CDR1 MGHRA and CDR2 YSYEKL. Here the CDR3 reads CASSQPGQGIYEQYV. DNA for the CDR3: TGCGCCAGCAGCCAACCGGGACAGGGGATTTACGAGCAGTACGTC.

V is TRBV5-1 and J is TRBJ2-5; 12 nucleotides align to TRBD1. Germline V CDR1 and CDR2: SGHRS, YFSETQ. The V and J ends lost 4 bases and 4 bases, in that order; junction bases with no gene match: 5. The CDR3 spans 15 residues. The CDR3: CASSPGTGGGETQYF. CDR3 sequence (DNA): TGCGCCAGCAGCCCCGGGACAGGGGGCGGAGAGACCCAGTACTTC.